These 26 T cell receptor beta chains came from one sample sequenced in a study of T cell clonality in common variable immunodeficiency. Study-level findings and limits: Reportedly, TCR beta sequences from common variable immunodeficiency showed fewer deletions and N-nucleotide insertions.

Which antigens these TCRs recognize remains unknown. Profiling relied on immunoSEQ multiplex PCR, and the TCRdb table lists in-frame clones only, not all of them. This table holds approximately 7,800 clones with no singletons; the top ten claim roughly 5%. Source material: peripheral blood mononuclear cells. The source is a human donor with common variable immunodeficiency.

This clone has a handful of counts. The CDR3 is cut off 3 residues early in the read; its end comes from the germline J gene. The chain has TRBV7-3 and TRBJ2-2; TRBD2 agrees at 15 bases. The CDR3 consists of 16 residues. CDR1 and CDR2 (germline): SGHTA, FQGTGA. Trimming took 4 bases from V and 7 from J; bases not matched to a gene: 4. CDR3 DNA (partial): TGTGCCAGCAGCTCGGGACTAGCGGGGGGTCTCGGGGAG. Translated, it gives CASSSGLAGGLGE. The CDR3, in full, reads CASSSGLAGGLGELFF. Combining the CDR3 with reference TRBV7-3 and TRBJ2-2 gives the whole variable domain GAGVSQTPSNKVTEKGKYVELRCDPISGHTALYWYRQSLGQGPEFLIYFQGTGAADDSGLPNDRFFAVRPEGSVSTLKIQRTERGDSAVYLCASSSGLAGGLGELFFGEGSRLTVL.

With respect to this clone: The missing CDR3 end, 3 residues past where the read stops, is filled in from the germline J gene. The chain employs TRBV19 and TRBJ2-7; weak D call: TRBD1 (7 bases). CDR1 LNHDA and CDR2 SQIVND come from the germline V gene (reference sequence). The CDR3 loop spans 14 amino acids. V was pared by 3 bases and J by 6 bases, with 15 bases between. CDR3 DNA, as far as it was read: TGTGCCAGTAGTATTAGGCCCCAGGGGGGCGAG. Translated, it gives CASSIRPQGGE. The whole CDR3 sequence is CASSIRPQGGEQYF.

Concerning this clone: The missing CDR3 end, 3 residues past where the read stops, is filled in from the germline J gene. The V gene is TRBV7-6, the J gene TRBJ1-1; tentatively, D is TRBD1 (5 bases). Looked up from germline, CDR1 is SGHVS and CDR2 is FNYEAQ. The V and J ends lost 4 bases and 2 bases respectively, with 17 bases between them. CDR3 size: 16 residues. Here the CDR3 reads CASSWGYGGRNTEAFF. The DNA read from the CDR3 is TGTGCCAGCAGCTGGGGGTATGGGGGGAGAAACACTGAA. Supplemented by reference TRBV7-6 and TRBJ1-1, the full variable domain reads GAGVSQSPRYKVTKRGQDVALRCDPISGHVSLYWYRQALGQGPEFLTYFNYEAQQDKSGLPNDRFSAERPEGSISTLTIQRTEQRDSAMYRCASSWGYGGRNTEAFFGQGTRLTVV.

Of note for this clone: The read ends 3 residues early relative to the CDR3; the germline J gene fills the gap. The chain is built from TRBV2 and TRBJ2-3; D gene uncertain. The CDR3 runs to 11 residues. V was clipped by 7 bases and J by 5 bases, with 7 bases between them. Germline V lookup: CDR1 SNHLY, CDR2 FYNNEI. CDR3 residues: CASKQLDTQYF. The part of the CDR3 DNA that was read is TGTGCCAGCAAGCAATTAGATACG.

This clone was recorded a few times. CDR3: CASSLGGTAGTQYF. Incomplete CDR3 DNA: TGTGCCAGCAGCTTAGGCGGGACAGCGGGGACC. The chain is built from TRBV7-9 and TRBJ2-5, with D possibly TRBD1 on 7 matching bases. The CDR3 end is not reached by the read, which stops 3 residues before it; the germline J gene fills it in. This CDR3 is 14 amino acids long. Per the germline V gene, CDR1 is SEHNR and CDR2 is FQNEAQ (reference sequence). Trimming stripped 1 base from V and 7 bases from J, with 13 bases between. Full variable domain (remainder filled in from reference TRBV7-9 and TRBJ2-5): DTGVSQNPRHKITKRGQNVTFRCDPISEHNRLYWYRQTLGQGPEFLTYFQNEAQLEKSRLLSDRFSAERPKGSFSTLEIQRTEQGDSAMYLCASSLGGTAGTQYFGPGTRLLVL.

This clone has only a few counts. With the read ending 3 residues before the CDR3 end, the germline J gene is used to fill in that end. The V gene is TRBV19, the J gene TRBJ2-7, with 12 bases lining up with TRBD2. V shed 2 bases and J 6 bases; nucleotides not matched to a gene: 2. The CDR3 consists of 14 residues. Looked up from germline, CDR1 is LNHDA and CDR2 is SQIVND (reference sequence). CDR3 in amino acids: CASSISSGRAEQYF. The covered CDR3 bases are TGTGCCAGTAGTATATCTAGCGGGAGGGCCGAG.

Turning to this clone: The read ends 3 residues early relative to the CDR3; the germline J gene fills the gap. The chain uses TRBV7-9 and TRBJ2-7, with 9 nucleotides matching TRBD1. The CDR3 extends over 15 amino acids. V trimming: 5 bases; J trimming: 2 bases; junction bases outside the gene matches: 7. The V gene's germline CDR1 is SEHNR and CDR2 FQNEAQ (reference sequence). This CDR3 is CASSPWDRAAYEQYF. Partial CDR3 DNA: TGTGCCAGCAGCCCTTGGGACAGGGCTGCCTACGAG. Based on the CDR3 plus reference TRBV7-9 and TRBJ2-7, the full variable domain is DTGVSQNPRHKITKRGQNVTFRCDPISEHNRLYWYRQTLGQGPEFLTYFQNEAQLEKSRLLSDRFSAERPKGSFSTLEIQRTEQGDSAMYLCASSPWDRAAYEQYFGPGTRLTVT.

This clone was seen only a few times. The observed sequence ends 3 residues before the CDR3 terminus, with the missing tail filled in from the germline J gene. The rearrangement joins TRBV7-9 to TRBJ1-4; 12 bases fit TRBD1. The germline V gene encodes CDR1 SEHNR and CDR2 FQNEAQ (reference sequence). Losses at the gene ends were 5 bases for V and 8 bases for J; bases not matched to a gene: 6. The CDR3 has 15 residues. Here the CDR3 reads CASSPGQGAIEKLFF. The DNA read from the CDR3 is TGTGCCAGCAGCCCGGGACAGGGGGCGATAGAAAAA. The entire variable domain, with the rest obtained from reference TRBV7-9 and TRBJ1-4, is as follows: DTGVSQNPRHKITKRGQNVTFRCDPISEHNRLYWYRQTLGQGPEFLTYFQNEAQLEKSRLLSDRFSAERPKGSFSTLEIQRTEQGDSAMYLCASSPGQGAIEKLFFGSGTQLSVL.

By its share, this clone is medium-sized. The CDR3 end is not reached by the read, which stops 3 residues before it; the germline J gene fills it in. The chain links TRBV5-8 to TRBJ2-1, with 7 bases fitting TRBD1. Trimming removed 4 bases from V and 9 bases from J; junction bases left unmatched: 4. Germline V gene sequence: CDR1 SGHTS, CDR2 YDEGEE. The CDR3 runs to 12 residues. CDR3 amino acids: CASSVQGSEQFF. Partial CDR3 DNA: TGTGCCAGCAGCGTACAGGGGAGTGAG.

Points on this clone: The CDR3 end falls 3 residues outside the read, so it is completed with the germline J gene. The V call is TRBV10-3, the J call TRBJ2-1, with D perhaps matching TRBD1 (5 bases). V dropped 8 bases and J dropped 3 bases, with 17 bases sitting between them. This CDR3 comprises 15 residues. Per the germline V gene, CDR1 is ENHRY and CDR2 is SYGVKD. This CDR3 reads CAIGKDRLNYNEQFF. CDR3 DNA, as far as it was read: TGTGCCATCGGGAAAGACAGATTAAACTACAATGAG.

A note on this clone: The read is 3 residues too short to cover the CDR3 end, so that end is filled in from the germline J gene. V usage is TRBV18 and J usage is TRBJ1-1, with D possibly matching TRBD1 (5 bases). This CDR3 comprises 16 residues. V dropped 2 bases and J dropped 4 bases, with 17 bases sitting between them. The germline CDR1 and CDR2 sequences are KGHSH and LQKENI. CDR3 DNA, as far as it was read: TGTGCCAGCTCACCAAGGCGCCCTCAAGGGGTCACTGAA. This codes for CASSPRRPQGVTE. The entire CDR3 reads CASSPRRPQGVTEAFF.

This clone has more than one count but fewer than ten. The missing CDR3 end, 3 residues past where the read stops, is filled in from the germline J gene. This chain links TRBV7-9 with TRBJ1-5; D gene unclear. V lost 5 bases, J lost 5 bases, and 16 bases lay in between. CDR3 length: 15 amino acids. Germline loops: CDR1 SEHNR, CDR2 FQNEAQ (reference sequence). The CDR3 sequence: CASSPADPGDQPQHF. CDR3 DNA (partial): TGTGCCAGCAGCCCAGCGGATCCGGGAGATCAGCCC.

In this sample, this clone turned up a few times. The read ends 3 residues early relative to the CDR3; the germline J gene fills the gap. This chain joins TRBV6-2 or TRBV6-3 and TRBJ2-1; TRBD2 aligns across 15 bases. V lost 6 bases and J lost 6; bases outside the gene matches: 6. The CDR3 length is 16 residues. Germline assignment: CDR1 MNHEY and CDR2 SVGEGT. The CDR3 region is CASRGTSGRNGNEQFF. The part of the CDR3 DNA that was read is TGTGCCAGCAGGGGGACTAGCGGGAGGAATGGCAATGAG.

CDR3 sequence: CASSPRRGANTGELFF. CDR3 DNA, as far as it was read: TGTGCCAGTAGTCCCCGTCGGGGGGCCAACACCGGGGAG. J is TRBJ2-2 and V is TRBV19, with D perhaps TRBD2 (7 bases). The sequence runs out 3 residues before the end of the CDR3; the remainder is reconstructed from the germline J gene. The CDR3 is 16 residues long. V lost 5 bases and J lost 2, with 15 bases in between. Germline CDR1 and CDR2: LNHDA and SQIVND (reference sequence).

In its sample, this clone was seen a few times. Incomplete CDR3 DNA: TGTGCCAGCAGCGCCCTAGGGACTAGATCTACCGGGGAG. Its translation is CASSALGTRSTGE. The full CDR3 sequence reads CASSALGTRSTGELFF. The V call is TRBV7-6, the J call TRBJ2-2; 8 positions match TRBD2. The CDR3 extends 3 residues past the end of the read, so its final part is completed from the germline J gene. From germline, CDR1 is SGHVS and CDR2 FNYEAQ. The CDR3 runs 16 residues. The ends lost 5 bases at V and 5 bases at J; junction bases unmatched: 10.

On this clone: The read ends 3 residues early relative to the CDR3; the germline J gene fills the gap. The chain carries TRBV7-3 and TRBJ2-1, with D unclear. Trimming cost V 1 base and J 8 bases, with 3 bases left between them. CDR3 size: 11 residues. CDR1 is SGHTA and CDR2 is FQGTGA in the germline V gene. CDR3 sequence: CASSLNYEQFF. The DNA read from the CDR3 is TGTGCCAGCAGCTTAAACTATGAG.

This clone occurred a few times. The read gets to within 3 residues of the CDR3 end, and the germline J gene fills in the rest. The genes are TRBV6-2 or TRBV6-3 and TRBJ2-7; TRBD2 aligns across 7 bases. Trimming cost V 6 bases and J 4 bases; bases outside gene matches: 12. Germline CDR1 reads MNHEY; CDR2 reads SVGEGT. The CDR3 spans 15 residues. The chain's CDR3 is CASRRILASTYEQYF. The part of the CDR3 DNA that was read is TGTGCCAGCAGGCGCATACTAGCGAGTACATACGAG.

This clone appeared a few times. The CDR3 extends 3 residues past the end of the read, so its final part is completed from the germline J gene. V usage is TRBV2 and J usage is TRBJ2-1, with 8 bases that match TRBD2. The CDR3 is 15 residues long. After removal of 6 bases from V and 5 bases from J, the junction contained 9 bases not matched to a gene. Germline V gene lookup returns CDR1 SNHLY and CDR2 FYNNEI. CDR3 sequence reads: CASRGGLAQNNEQFF. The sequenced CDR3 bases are TGTGCCAGCAGAGGCGGACTAGCCCAGAACAATGAG.

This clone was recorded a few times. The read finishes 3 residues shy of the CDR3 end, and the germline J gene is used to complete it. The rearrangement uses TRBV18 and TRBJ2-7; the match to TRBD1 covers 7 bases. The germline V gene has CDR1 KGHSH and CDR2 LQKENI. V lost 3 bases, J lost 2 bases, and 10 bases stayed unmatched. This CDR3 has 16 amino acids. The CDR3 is CASSPGTDTNTYEQYF. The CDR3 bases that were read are TGTGCCAGCTCACCCGGGACAGATACTAATACCTACGAG.

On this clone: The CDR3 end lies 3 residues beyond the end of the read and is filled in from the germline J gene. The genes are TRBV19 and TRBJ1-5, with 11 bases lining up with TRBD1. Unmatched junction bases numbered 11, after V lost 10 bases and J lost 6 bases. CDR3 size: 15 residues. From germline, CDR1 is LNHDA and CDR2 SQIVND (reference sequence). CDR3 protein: CATQSGTGGRQPQHF. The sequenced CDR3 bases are TGTGCCACCCAATCGGGGACAGGGGGACGTCAGCCC.

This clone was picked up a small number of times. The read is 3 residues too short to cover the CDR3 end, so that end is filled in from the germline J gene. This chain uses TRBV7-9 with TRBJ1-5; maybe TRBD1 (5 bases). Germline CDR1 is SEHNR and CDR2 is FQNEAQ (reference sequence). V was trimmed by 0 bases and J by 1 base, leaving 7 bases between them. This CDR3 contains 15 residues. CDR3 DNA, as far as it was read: TGTGCCAGCAGCTTAGCTCAGGGAAGCAATCAGCCC. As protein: CASSLAQGSNQP. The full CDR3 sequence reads CASSLAQGSNQPQHF.

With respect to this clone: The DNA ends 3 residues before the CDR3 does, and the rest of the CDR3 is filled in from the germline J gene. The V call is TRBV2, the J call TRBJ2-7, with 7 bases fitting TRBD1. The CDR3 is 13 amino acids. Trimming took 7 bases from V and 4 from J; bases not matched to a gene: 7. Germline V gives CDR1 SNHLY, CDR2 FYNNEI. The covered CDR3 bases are TGTGCCAGCAACCGGGACAGAGTTTACGAG. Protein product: CASNRDRVYE. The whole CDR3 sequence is CASNRDRVYEQYF.

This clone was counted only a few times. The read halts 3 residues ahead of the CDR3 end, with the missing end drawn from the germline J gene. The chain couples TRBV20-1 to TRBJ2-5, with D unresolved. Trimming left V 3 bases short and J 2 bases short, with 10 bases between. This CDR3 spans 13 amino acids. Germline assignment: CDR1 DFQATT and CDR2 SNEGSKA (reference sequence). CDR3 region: CSASFGQQETQYF. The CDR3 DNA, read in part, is TGCAGTGCTAGTTTTGGCCAACAAGAGACC.

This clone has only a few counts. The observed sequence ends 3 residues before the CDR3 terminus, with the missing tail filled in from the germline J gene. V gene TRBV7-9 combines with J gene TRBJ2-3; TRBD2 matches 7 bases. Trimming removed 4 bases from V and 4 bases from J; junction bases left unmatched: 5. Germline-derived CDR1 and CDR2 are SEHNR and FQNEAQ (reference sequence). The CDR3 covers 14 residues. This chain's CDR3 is CASSSGRGADTQYF. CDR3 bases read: TGTGCCAGCAGCTCCGGTCGGGGGGCAGATACG. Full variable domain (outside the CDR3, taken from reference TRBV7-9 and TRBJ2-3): DTGVSQNPRHKITKRGQNVTFRCDPISEHNRLYWYRQTLGQGPEFLTYFQNEAQLEKSRLLSDRFSAERPKGSFSTLEIQRTEQGDSAMYLCASSSGRGADTQYFGPGTRLTVL.

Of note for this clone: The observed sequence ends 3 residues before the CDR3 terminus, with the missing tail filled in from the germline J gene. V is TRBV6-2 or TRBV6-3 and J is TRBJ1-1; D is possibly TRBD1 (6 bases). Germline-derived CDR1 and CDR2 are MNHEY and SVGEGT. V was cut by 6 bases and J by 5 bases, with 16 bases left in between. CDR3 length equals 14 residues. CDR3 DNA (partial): TGTGCCAGCAGCCGAAGCGACAGGAAGACTGAA. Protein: CASSRSDRKTE. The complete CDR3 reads CASSRSDRKTEAFF.

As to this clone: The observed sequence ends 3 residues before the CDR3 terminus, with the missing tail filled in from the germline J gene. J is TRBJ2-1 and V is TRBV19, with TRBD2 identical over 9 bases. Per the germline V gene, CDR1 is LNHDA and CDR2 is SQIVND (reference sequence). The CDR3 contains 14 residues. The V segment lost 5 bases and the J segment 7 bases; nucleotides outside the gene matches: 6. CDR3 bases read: TGTGCCAGTAGTGACATAGCGGGAGTGAATGAG. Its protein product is CASSDIAGVNE. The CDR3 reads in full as CASSDIAGVNEQFF.